This TCR beta chain was found in a study of identical twins (dated by TCRdb to about 2016). Background on the whole study: TCR alpha and beta repertoires from monozygotic twins, unrelated adults of various ages and cord blood were deep-sequenced to test whether fetal clonotypes persist. To rule out contamination, replicate twin experiments were performed at different times with different library preparation protocols.

The library was obtained by 5' RACE. For sequencing, an Illumina HiSeq 2000 was employed. A universal primer binding site was added through template switching, and the final cDNA carried a unique molecular identifier so that TCR cDNA molecules could be counted accurately. Specific primers in the conserved constant-segment region were used to synthesize first-strand cDNA for TCR alpha and beta chains. Each cDNA library was double barcoded, with a SMART-Mk sample barcode plus Illumina barcodes, to control for contamination. TruSeq adapter sequences and Illumina sample barcodes were added in two successive PCR steps. The Illumina HiSeq platform was used with custom primers to sequence TCR alpha and beta cDNA libraries. As for the original processing: Raw reads were processed with MiGEC to extract unique molecular identifiers, and MiXCR was used to determine CDR3 positions. Recombination models were inferred per individual with the repgenHMM and IGoR tools using an EM algorithm. Shared clonotypes were analyzed with the tcR package in R, and sharing was normalized by the product of cloneset sizes. To study raw recombination without the effects of thymic and clonal selection, out-of-frame nonproductive sequences were analyzed. TCRdb reworked the public reads: Q25 trimming with fastp, MiXCR clone assembly, productive beta chains retained. Entries that share a CDR3 protein sequence are merged under the most common genes and DNA. The V and J calls follow TCRdb's processing rather than the paper's. For this sample the table gives roughly 690,000 distinct CDR3 sequences, of which 5.5% to 7.5% were detected only once. The top ten clonotypes cover approximately 1.6% of the sample.

As to this clonotype: This receptor's antigen is unknown. Per-nucleotide qualities are absent, and no much larger clonotype sits a single base away.

Between the V and J ends, shortened by 2 bases and 0 bases respectively, the junction contains 19 bases. CDR1 and CDR2, per the germline V gene, are SGHAT and FQNNGV. The CDR3 runs 18 residues from the cysteine to the phenylalanine. Only the CDR3 DNA stays, 54 bases, in frame from base 1. Only healthy Caucasian donors were included. Three unrelated non-twin adults were additionally sequenced: a male aged 18 to 30, a male aged 50 to 60 and a female aged 50 to 60. Miltenyi CD45RO+ enrichment and human naive T-cell isolation kits were used to isolate memory (CD45RO+) and naive T cells from PBMC. Study-wide findings and limitations: In beta out-of-frame sequences, excess twin sharing was weaker, because having fewer shared sequences lowered the signal-to-noise ratio. Zero-insertion analyses could be partly confounded by invariant T cells such as MAIT and iNKT, although diverse VJ usage argued against such confounding for most clonotypes. Fewer insertions were carried by abundant cord blood beta clonotypes, a similar but weaker trend appeared in young adult naive repertoires, and no such trend appeared in memory repertoires. Compared with coincidental sharing between unrelated individuals, an excess of low generation-probability sequences was observed among out-of-frame TCR alpha sequences shared between twins. In monozygotic twins, recombination models systematically underestimated out-of-frame TCR alpha sharing, but the models matched the sharing seen between unrelated individuals. Conclusions relied on cross-sectional statistical analysis, since the same donors could not be followed over many years.

The sequence links TRBV11-2 to TRBJ1-1; there is no confident call for the D gene. This receptor was obtained from a man aged 18 to 30 in good health. Sequenced material: naive T cells sorted from blood. This sample's cell subset or site label indicates: cells isolated with a human naive T-cell isolation kit. The nucleotides read TGTGCCAGCAGCTTAAGGTATGGGAGAGAGACCATGAACACTGAAGCTTTCTTT. Its protein product is CASSLRYGRETMNTEAFF. When the CDR3 is completed using the reference TRBV11-2 and TRBJ1-1 genes on either side, the full variable domain is EAGVAQSPRYKIIEKRQSVAFWCNPISGHATLYWYQQILGQGPKLLIQFQNNGVVDDSQLPKDRFSAERLKGVDSTLKIQPAKLEDSAVYLCASSLRYGRETMNTEAFFGQGTRLTVV.